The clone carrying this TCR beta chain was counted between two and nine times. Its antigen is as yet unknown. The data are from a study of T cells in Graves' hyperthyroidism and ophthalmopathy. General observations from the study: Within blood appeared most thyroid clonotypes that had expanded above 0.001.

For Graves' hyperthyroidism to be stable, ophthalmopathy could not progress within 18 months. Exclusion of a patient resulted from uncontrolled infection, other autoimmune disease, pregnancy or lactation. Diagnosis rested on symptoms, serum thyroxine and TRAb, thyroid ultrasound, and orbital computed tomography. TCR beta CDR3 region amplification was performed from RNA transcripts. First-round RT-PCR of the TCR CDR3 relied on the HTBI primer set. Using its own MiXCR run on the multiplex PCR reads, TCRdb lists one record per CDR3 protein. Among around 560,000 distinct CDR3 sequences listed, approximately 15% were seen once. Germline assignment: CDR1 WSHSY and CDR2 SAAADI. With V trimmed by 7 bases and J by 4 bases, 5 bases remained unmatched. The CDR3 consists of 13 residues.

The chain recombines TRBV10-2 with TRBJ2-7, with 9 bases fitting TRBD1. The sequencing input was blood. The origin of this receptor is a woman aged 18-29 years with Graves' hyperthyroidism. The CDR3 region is CASTGTGSYEQYF. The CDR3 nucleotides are TGCGCCAGCACCGGGACAGGGAGTTACGAGCAGTACTTC.